Listed here are 24 T cell receptor beta chains from one sample, sequenced in a study of cytomegalovirus exposure and HLA in healthy donors. PCR used 60 Vbeta primers and 13 Jbeta primers. Assay: immunoSEQ multiplex PCR; the TCRdb copy retains only in-frame clones and omits some. The sample includes around 150,000 clones, 65% to 80% seen only once; the top ten take over 2%. Sequencing was carried out using PBMCs. These receptors all stem from a female donor in good health and CMV-seronegative.

The chain couples TRBV11-2 to TRBJ2-7, with D perhaps TRBD1 (6 bases). The germline V gene has CDR1 SGHAT and CDR2 FQNNGV. CDR3 length: 13 amino acids. Trimming removed 1 base from V and 6 bases from J, with 10 bases in between. The CDR3 coding sequence is TGTGCCAGCAGCTTAGCAGGGGTAGGCGAGCAGTACTTC. This encodes CASSLAGVGEQYF. Drawing the rest from reference TRBV11-2 and TRBJ2-7, the complete variable domain is EAGVAQSPRYKIIEKRQSVAFWCNPISGHATLYWYQQILGQGPKLLIQFQNNGVVDDSQLPKDRFSAERLKGVDSTLKIQPAKLEDSAVYLCASSLAGVGEQYFGPGTRLTVT.

This clone has just a few counts. This chain joins TRBV9 and TRBJ1-5; 9 positions agree with TRBD1. The junction had 22 bases not matched to a gene; V was cut back by 0 bases and J by 6 bases. CDR1 is SGDLS, CDR2 YYNGEE, per germline. The length of the CDR3 is 21 residues. The CDR3 nucleotides are TGTGCCAGCAGCGTAGGTGGCAGGGGTCAGAAGTGGGACAGGGCCTTTCAGCCCCAGCATTTT. This gives the protein CASSVGGRGQKWDRAFQPQHF.

The chain combines TRBV28 with TRBJ2-5; 15 bases are a match to TRBD2. The CDR3 has 13 residues. J gave up 11 bases and V 8 bases, and 6 bases lay outside the gene matches. Per germline, CDR1 MDHEN and CDR2 SYDVKM. As DNA, the CDR3 is TGTGCCAGCCGGACTAGCGGGAGGGTGGAGCAGTACTTC. It translates to CASRTSGRVEQYF.

V gene TRBV27 combines with J gene TRBJ1-4, with TRBD1 as a possible D gene (6 bases). There are 17 residues in the CDR3. The V end lost 6 bases, the J end lost 0 bases, and 17 bases lay between the germline ends. Germline CDR1 and CDR2: MNHEY and SMNVEV (reference sequence). CDR3 amino acids: CASRRTGTTATNEKLFF. Written as DNA, the CDR3 is TGTGCCAGCAGGCGGACCGGGACAACCGCAACTAATGAAAAACTGTTTTTT.

The chain has TRBV6-6 and TRBJ1-3, with a tentative D call TRBD1 (5 bases). The CDR3 length is 16 residues. Germline CDR1 and CDR2: MNHNY and SVGAGI (reference sequence). The V gene lost 0 bases and the J gene lost 3 bases, with 12 bases spanning the gap. The CDR3 region is CASSYSRGQGGNTIYF. CDR3 DNA sequence: TGTGCCAGCAGTTACTCAAGGGGTCAGGGTGGAAACACCATATATTTT.

The chain has TRBV9 and TRBJ2-7; 8 nucleotides line up with TRBD2. V shed 3 bases and J 3 bases; nucleotides not matched to a gene: 11. This CDR3 contains 16 residues. CDR1 is SGDLS, CDR2 YYNGEE, per germline. The CDR3 nucleotides are TGTGCCAGCAGCGAAGACCTCGGGGGGGCGGTCTACGAGCAGTACTTC. Its protein is CASSEDLGGAVYEQYF.

The CDR3 protein is CSVGGHMNTEAFF. In DNA, the CDR3 is TGCAGCGTTGGGGGACACATGAACACTGAAGCTTTCTTT. The chain is built from TRBV29-1 and TRBJ1-1, with D possibly being TRBD1 (6 bases). Trimming shortened V by 4 bases and J by 0 bases, and 9 bases separated the two germline ends. Germline CDR1 SQVTM, CDR2 ANQGSEA. This CDR3 is built from 13 residues.

The rearrangement joins TRBV5-1 to TRBJ2-7; 9 bases line up with TRBD1. The V segment lost 1 base and the J segment 3 bases; nucleotides outside the gene matches: 5. This CDR3 has 15 amino acids. CDR1 is SGHRS and CDR2 is YFSETQ in the germline V gene. The CDR3 is CASSLLGQGNYEQYF. The CDR3 DNA is TGCGCCAGCAGCTTGCTGGGACAGGGAAACTACGAGCAGTACTTC.

The chain combines TRBV5-6 with TRBJ1-1; maybe TRBD1 (5 bases). The germline V and J ends were trimmed by 0 bases and 5 bases, with 8 bases remaining between them. This CDR3 contains 13 residues. Germline V gene sequence: CDR1 SGHDT, CDR2 YYEEEE. The CDR3 DNA follows: TGTGCCAGCAGCTTGGTTTCAGGGACTGAAGCTTTCTTT. Translated, it gives CASSLVSGTEAFF. Supplemented by reference TRBV5-6 and TRBJ1-1, the full variable domain reads DAGVTQSPTHLIKTRGQQVTLRCSPKSGHDTVSWYQQALGQGPQFIFQYYEEEERQRGNFPDRFSGHQFPNYSSELNVNALLLGDSALYLCASSLVSGTEAFFGQGTRLTVV.

The rearrangement joins TRBV6-6 to TRBJ2-7, with 9 bases identical to TRBD1. V shed 6 bases and J 10 bases; nucleotides not matched to a gene: 7. The CDR3 is 12 residues long. Germline V gives CDR1 MNHNY, CDR2 SVGAGI (reference sequence). CDR3: CASSTGTGRQYF. The CDR3 bases are TGTGCCAGCAGCACCGGGACAGGGAGACAGTACTTC.

This clone was recorded once. V is TRBV5-1 and J is TRBJ1-2; perhaps TRBD1 as D (6 bases). In germline, CDR1 is SGHRS, CDR2 YFSETQ. V was trimmed by 5 bases and J by 5 bases, leaving 16 bases between them. The CDR3 length is 14 residues. The CDR3 bases are TGCGCCAGCAGACGGACCCAGGGGAGTTATGGCTACACCTTC. Its translation: CASRRTQGSYGYTF.

The chain uses TRBV6-1 and TRBJ2-5; TRBD2 might be the D (6 bases). V shed 6 bases and J shed 3 bases, with 14 bases lying between them. The CDR3 contains 14 residues. CDR1 and CDR2 from the germline V gene are MNHNS and SASEGT. The CDR3 DNA is TGTGCCAGCAGAGTTCGGGGGAAAAAAGAGACCCAGTACTTC. Translated, it gives CASRVRGKKETQYF.

The J gene is TRBJ1-1, the V gene TRBV29-1, with a tentative D call TRBD1 (5 bases). This CDR3 is 14 amino acids long. CDR1 is SQVTM, CDR2 ANQGSEA, per germline. Trimming pared 1 base from V and 1 base from J, leaving 10 bases between. In DNA form, the CDR3 reads TGCAGCGTTGAAGGGAGCGGGGGGAACACTGAAGCTTTCTTT. As protein: CSVEGSGGNTEAFF.

V and J are TRBV2 and TRBJ2-2; a weak D match, TRBD1 (7 bases). The CDR3 is 16 residues long. Germline V gene sequence: CDR1 SNHLY, CDR2 FYNNEI. The V end was cut by 6 bases, the J end by 0 bases, with 14 bases between. The CDR3 region is CASSQEGQTNTGELFF. The CDR3 region has the DNA TGTGCCAGCAGCCAGGAGGGACAGACGAACACCGGGGAGCTGTTTTTT.

The chain recombines TRBV14 with TRBJ1-2; D is unresolved. CDR1 is SGHDN, CDR2 FVKESK, per germline. V shed 4 bases and J shed 8 bases, with 14 bases lying between them. CDR3 size: 13 residues. The DNA of the CDR3 is TGTGCCAGCAGCCTCCAACGGTCCGTCGGCTACACCTTC. Residues: CASSLQRSVGYTF.

This clone came up a few times. The gene calls are TRBV4-1 and TRBJ1-5; D uncertain. CDR1 and CDR2 from the germline V gene are MGHRA and YSYEKL. This CDR3 is built from 14 residues. The V end was cut by 1 base, the J end by 0 bases, with 4 bases between. In nucleotides, the CDR3 is TGCGCCAGCAGCCAAGCTTTTAGCAATCAGCCCCAGCATTTT. Amino acid sequence: CASSQAFSNQPQHF.

This chain uses TRBV5-4 with TRBJ2-3; 8 bases are shared with TRBD2. The CDR3 loop spans 16 amino acids. The germline CDR1 and CDR2 sequences are SGHNT and YYREEE (reference sequence). J lost 2 bases, V lost 4 bases, and 9 bases had no gene match. The DNA of the CDR3 is TGTGCCAGCAGCCCGCTAGCGGGTTCGAACACAGATACGCAGTATTTT. This sequence encodes CASSPLAGSNTDTQYF. Looking up the rest from reference TRBV5-4 and TRBJ2-3 gives the full variable domain: ETGVTQSPTHLIKTRGQQVTLRCSSQSGHNTVSWYQQALGQGPQFIFQYYREEENGRGNFPPRFSGLQFPNYSSELNVNALELDDSALYLCASSPLAGSNTDTQYFGPGTRLTVL.

The chain combines TRBV11-2 with TRBJ2-2; 10 nucleotides line up with TRBD2. The germline CDR1 and CDR2 sequences are SGHAT and FQNNGV. With V trimmed by 3 bases and J by 6 bases, 7 bases remained unmatched. The CDR3 consists of 16 residues. The CDR3 spells CASSLASGSLAGELFF. Written as DNA, the CDR3 is TGTGCCAGCAGCTTGGCTAGCGGGAGTTTGGCCGGGGAGCTGTTTTTT. Drawing the rest from reference TRBV11-2 and TRBJ2-2, the complete variable domain is EAGVAQSPRYKIIEKRQSVAFWCNPISGHATLYWYQQILGQGPKLLIQFQNNGVVDDSQLPKDRFSAERLKGVDSTLKIQPAKLEDSAVYLCASSLASGSLAGELFFGEGSRLTVL.

The genes are TRBV5-4 and TRBJ1-3; 8 positions match TRBD1. V gave up 2 bases and J gave up 2 bases; unmatched junction bases: 3. CDR1 and CDR2 (germline): SGHNT, YYREEE (reference sequence). CDR3 length: 15 residues. In DNA form, the CDR3 reads TGTGCCAGCAGCTTTGGGACAGGCGCTGGAAACACCATATATTTT. Encoded protein: CASSFGTGAGNTIYF.

The rearrangement links TRBV4-2 to TRBJ2-5; 9 nucleotides line up with TRBD1. This CDR3 has 14 amino acids. J gave up 5 bases and V 1 base, and 2 bases lay outside the gene matches. Per germline, CDR1 LGHNA and CDR2 YNFKEQ. CDR3 residues: CASSQVDRGETQYF. CDR3 nucleotide sequence: TGTGCCAGCAGCCAAGTCGACAGGGGGGAGACCCAGTACTTC.

This clone appeared a few times. The chain carries TRBV5-1 and TRBJ1-2, with D hard to call. Looked up from germline, CDR1 is SGHRS and CDR2 is YFSETQ. V was trimmed by 0 bases and J by 1 base, leaving 7 bases between them. This CDR3 spans 14 amino acids. In DNA, the CDR3 is TGCGCCAGCAGCTTGGGTCGGGTTAACTATGGCTACACCTTC. It codes for CASSLGRVNYGYTF.

The rearrangement links TRBV10-3 to TRBJ2-3; TRBD2 aligns across 7 bases. The CDR3 covers 17 residues. The germline gives CDR1 ENHRY, CDR2 SYGVKD. The V segment lost 7 bases and the J segment 0 bases; nucleotides outside the gene matches: 13. In DNA, the CDR3 is TGTGCCATCAAGTCAGCGGGGCGTTCGCTTAGCACAGATACGCAGTATTTT. Translated, it gives CAIKSAGRSLSTDTQYF.

The sample holds one count of this clone. The genes are TRBV28 and TRBJ1-5, with TRBD1 identical over 7 bases. CDR1 and CDR2 (germline): MDHEN, SYDVKM. The CDR3 length is 13 residues. V lost 5 bases and J lost 7; bases outside the gene matches: 5. The DNA for the CDR3 is TGTGCCAGCAGTATACACAGGGGACAGCCCCAGCATTTT. Protein sequence: CASSIHRGQPQHF.

The rearrangement uses TRBV30 and TRBJ1-1; 9 bases agree with TRBD1. V lost 4 bases to trimming and J lost 5 bases; unmatched junction nucleotides: 5. CDR1 and CDR2 from the germline V gene are GTSNPN and SVGIG (reference sequence). The CDR3 loop spans 13 amino acids. Here the CDR3 DNA reads TGTGCCTGGATACAGGGGGCGTGGACTGAAGCTTTCTTT. Protein sequence: CAWIQGAWTEAFF.